This TCR beta chain is from a study of Ad26.COV2.S vaccination and SARS-CoV-2 variants. Across the whole study: The vaccine Ad26.COV2.S was put into the muscle once, or twice with 56 days between. Notes on the study in general: Using TCR breadth and depth analyses may have led to underestimated total T cell responses. Measurement of non-spike TCR breadth gave similar results in vaccine and placebo recipients.

A remark on this clone: Its antigen is unknown.

Documented treatment: some 19 received Ad26.COV2.S at low or high dose, single or two shots; 5 received placebo; per-sample allocation not given. Day 63 following the first vaccine or placebo injection was when the samples were taken. The table came from immunoSEQ multiplex PCR; TCRdb's copy has only in-frame clones and leaves some out. The sample lists some 250,000 clones; more than 75% were seen once. Trimming pared 4 bases from V and 6 bases from J, leaving 5 bases between. The CDR3 is 11 residues long. Germline lookup yields CDR1 SGHVS and CDR2 FQNEAQ. This material consisted of peripheral blood, taken in a trial of Ad26.COV2.S vaccine versus placebo. The chain carries TRBV7-8 and TRBJ2-3; no reliable D call. This TCR came from a person aged 18-60 years who received the Ad26.COV2.S COVID-19 vaccine or a placebo. CDR3 bases: TGTGCCAGCAGCTCGTTTGATACGCAGTATTTT. It specifies CASSSFDTQYF.